A selection of T cell receptor beta chains follows, all from one sample in a study of blood T cell repertoires in COVID-19. The table came from immunoSEQ multiplex PCR; TCRdb's copy has only in-frame clones and leaves some out. The sample records 90,000 or so clones, about 90% being singletons. What was sequenced was peripheral blood. These receptors were obtained from a human donor with active COVID-19. The donor label of this sample is uncertain. Each CDR3 is given with its conserved first and last residue. Each record gives: D gene, J gene, clone size, V gene, CDR3 DNA, CDR3 protein. The D gene is left open where the match is weak. A row's size may be missing; if present it is once, few, many or a size class.

>TRBD2|TRBJ2-3|few|TRBV7-2
TGTGCCAGCAGCTTAGGGGTCCTAGCGGCGGTCGATACGCAGTATTTT
CASSLGVLAAVDTQYF
>TRBD2|TRBJ2-5|-|TRBV10-3
TGTGCCATCAGTGAGCAACGCGGGGGACAAGAGACCCAGTACTTC
CAISEQRGGQETQYF
>-|TRBJ2-7|-|TRBV7-3
TGTGCCAGCAGCTTCGATCGGACTGGCGAGCAGTACTTC
CASSFDRTGEQYF
>-|TRBJ2-2|-|TRBV12-3/TRBV12-4
TGTGCCAGCAGTGCACAGCTTACCGGGGAGCTGTTTTTT
CASSAQLTGELFF
>-|TRBJ2-3|-|TRBV27
TGTGCCAGCAGTTCACCCTTAGGAGCGGGCACAGATACGCAGTATTTT
CASSSPLGAGTDTQYF
>TRBD1|TRBJ1-2|-|TRBV19
TGTGCCAGTAGTCCGCGACAGGGGCTGGATGGCTACACCTTC
CASSPRQGLDGYTF
>-|TRBJ1-4|few|TRBV7-9
TGTGCCAGCAGCTTAGACAGCTATAATGAAAAACTGTTTTTT
CASSLDSYNEKLFF
>-|TRBJ1-1|once|TRBV11-2
TGTGCCAGCAGCTTTAGCCGGAACACTGAAGCTTTCTTT
CASSFSRNTEAFF
>TRBD1|TRBJ1-2|-|TRBV3-1/TRBV3-2
TGTGCCAGCAGCCAAGATCGGACAGGGGGCTATGGCTACACCTTC
CASSQDRTGGYGYTF
>-|TRBJ1-4|-|TRBV4-3
TGCGCCAGCAGCCGATCAGGGCGCGGTAATGAAAAACTGTTTTTT
CASSRSGRGNEKLFF
>-|TRBJ1-1|-|TRBV6-5
TGTGCCAGCAGTTACGAGGGCTGGACTGAAGCTTTCTTT
CASSYEGWTEAFF
>TRBD2|TRBJ2-7|-|TRBV7-2
TGTGCCAGCAGCTTCGGGGGGGGTAGGGAGCAGTACTTC
CASSFGGGREQYF
>-|TRBJ1-1|once|TRBV19
TGTGCCAGTAGCTCCGGTTTTGAAGCTTTCTTT
CASSSGFEAFF